These 3 T cell receptor beta chains originate from one sample sequenced in a study of cytomegalovirus exposure and HLA in healthy donors. PCR involved 60 Vbeta and 13 Jbeta primers. Assay: immunoSEQ multiplex PCR; the TCRdb copy retains only in-frame clones and omits some. This specimen shows 35,000 to 45,000 clones; the ten leading clones hold 5.5% to 6%. Sequencing was performed on PBMCs. The receptors derive from a human donor in good health.

The chain uses TRBV2 and TRBJ2-7, with 9 bases identical to TRBD1. This CDR3 has 15 amino acids. V was pared by 7 bases and J by 4 bases, with 11 bases of the junction left unmatched. Germline assignment: CDR1 SNHLY and CDR2 FYNNEI. The CDR3 here is CASKAQQGALYEQYF. In DNA form, the CDR3 reads TGTGCCAGCAAGGCCCAACAGGGGGCTTTGTACGAGCAGTACTTC.

This chain joins TRBV6-5 and TRBJ2-7; D is possibly TRBD1 (6 bases). Germline CDR1 reads MNHEY; CDR2 reads SVGAGI. Trimming took 2 bases from V and 6 from J, leaving 17 bases between them. CDR3 size: 15 residues. The chain's CDR3 is CASSYARPQGAEQYF. The DNA of the CDR3 is TGTGCCAGCAGTTACGCACGTCCACAGGGCGCCGAGCAGTACTTC.

The rearrangement links TRBV4-1 to TRBJ1-5; D gene uncertain. CDR3 size: 15 residues. Germline CDR1 reads MGHRA; CDR2 reads YSYEKL. The ends were cut back, 6 bases at V and 0 bases at J, with 12 bases in the middle. The CDR3 loop reads CASSPRDVSNQPQHF. CDR3 DNA: TGCGCCAGCAGTCCCCGGGATGTTAGCAATCAGCCCCAGCATTTT.